This TCR beta chain was sequenced during a study of STAT5B mutations in CD4+ large granular lymphocyte leukemia (dated by TCRdb to 2021 to 2024). Turning to the overall study: Among the healthy controls, the CDR3 'QG' motif was associated with a particular HLA allele. The study compared the TCRbeta repertoires of patients with CD4+ T-cell large granular lymphocyte leukemia against those of healthy blood donors. Flow cytometry on FACSCanto II or FACSVerse confirmed that purified fractions exceeded 95% purity among lymphocytes. General findings and caveats noted by the study authors: Main leukemic clonotypes were private to each patient, although under 30% appeared at low frequency in other patients' non-leukemic repertoires. Data were not HLA-matched; higher clonality in CD4+ versus CD8+ T-LGLL could reflect the relatively small sample size. Enrichment of TRBV06-family usage was observed among the top patient clones (8/27) relative to healthy controls (2/35). Compared with healthy CD4+ repertoires, CD4-sorted patient repertoires appeared more clonal, and this difference remained even after the putative leukemic clones were removed.

Worth noting for this clone: The target of this receptor is not known. Base qualities are not at hand, and no much larger clone is one base apart.

Trimmed from V: 5 bases; trimmed from J: 3 bases; junction bases lacking a gene match: 7. Including the terminal cysteine and phenylalanine, the CDR3 comprises 15 residues. Kept here is only the CDR3 DNA, which spans 45 bases and is read in frame from base 1. CDR1 SGHTA and CDR2 FQGNSA are derived from the germline V gene. Healthy controls were approximately 40 blood donors whose buffy coats came from the Finnish Red Cross blood service. All TCR-sequenced material derived from peripheral blood: patient blood samples and healthy donor buffy coats. Ficoll-Hypaque gradient centrifugation was used to isolate peripheral blood mononuclear cells. CD4+ cells were magnetically purified from the buffy coats of healthy controls. The Gentra Puregene Cell and Tissue kit was used for genomic DNA extraction, and quantification was performed on a Qubit 2.0 fluorometer. The immunoSEQ assay at survey resolution was used to sequence TCRbeta rearrangements from genomic DNA. The published analysis was carried out like this. In the TCR sequencing data, the lowest productive clonotype frequency that could be detected was 2.59 x 10-5. Only productive TCRbeta rearrangements, meaning sequences that were complete and in-frame, were kept for the analyses. The clonality of each sample was calculated as Simpson clonality in the immunoSEQ Analyzer version 3.0. Based on frequency, clones were grouped as very rare, small, medium, large (1-20%) or hyperexpanded (>20%). Generation probabilities were estimated with OLGA 1.2.3, V-gene circos plots were generated with VDJtools, specificities were searched for in VDJdb, and CDR3 motifs were identified with GLIPH. Drawn from immuneACCESS, this table holds only the in-frame rearrangements with V and J called that TCRdb kept. Clones are partly lost; checked studies trace under half to an unresolved V gene and leave the rest unexplained. D and trimming were read from the DNA, whereas the V and J calls and clone size are those reported in that table. The sample table shows tens of thousands of clones, and over 60% are seen once. Of the sample, 3% to 3.5% falls within the top ten clones.

The V and J genes are TRBV7-2 and TRBJ2-3; 8 middle bases align to TRBD2. This receptor was taken from a human donor in good health. Specimen: CD4+ T cells from blood buffy coats. The CDR3 reads as follows: CASSSSGKRTDTQYF. The DNA sequence is given as TGTGCCAGCAGCAGTAGCGGGAAGAGAACAGATACGCAGTATTTT.